Sequencing of this TCR beta chain was carried out in a study of T cell changes during pregnancy in multiple sclerosis. Some clones are missing from TCRdb's copy, which holds only in-frame ones; the method was immunoSEQ multiplex PCR. The sample records fewer than 60,000 clones, approximately 90% being singletons. Deletions cut 8 bases from V and 3 bases from J, with 11 bases between. This CDR3 spans 12 amino acids. Germline V gene data show CDR1 as LGHNT and CDR2 as FRNRAP. Material: CD4+ T cells from peripheral blood mononuclear cells, obtained after pregnancy. The V call is TRBV12-5, the J call TRBJ2-7, with D maybe TRBD1 (6 bases). The sequence came from a female donor with multiple sclerosis, enrolled in a pregnancy study. CDR3 sequence: CASSGQNYEQYF. CDR3 in DNA: TGTGCTAGTTCCGGACAGAACTACGAGCAGTACTTC.